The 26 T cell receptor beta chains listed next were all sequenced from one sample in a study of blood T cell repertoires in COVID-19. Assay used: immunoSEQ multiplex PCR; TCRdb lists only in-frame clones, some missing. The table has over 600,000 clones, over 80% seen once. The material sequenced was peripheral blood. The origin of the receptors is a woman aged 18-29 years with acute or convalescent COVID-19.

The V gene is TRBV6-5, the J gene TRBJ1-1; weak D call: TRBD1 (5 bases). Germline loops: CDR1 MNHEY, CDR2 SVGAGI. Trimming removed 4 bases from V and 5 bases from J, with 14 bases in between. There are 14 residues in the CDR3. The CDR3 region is CASSLQGIGTEAFF. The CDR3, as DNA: TGTGCCAGCAGTTTGCAGGGAATAGGAACTGAAGCTTTCTTT.

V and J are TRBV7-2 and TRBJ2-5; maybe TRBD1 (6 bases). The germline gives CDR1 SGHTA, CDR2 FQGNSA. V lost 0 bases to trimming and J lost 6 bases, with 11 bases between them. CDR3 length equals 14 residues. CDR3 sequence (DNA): TGTGCCAGCAGCTTAGCGGCAGGGGCGAAGACCCAGTACTTC. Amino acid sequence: CASSLAAGAKTQYF.

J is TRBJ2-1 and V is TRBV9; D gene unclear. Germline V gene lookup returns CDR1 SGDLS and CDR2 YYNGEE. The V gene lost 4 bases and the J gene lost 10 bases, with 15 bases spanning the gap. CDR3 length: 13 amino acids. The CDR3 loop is CASSLYTGGEQFF. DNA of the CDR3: TGTGCCAGCAGCCTCTATACCGGCGGCGAGCAGTTCTTC.

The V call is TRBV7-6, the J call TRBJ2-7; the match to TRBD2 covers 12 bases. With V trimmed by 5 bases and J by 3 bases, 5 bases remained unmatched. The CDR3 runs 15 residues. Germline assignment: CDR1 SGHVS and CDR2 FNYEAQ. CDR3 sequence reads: CASSELAGGVYEQYF. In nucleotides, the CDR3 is TGTGCCAGCAGCGAACTAGCGGGGGGAGTCTACGAGCAGTACTTC.

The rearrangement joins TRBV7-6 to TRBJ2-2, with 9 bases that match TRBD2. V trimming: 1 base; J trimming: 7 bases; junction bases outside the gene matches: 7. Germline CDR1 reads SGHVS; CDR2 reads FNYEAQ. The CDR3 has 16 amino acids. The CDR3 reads CASSLEARGGDGELFF. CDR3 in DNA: TGTGCCAGCAGCTTAGAGGCGCGGGGGGGCGACGGGGAGCTGTTTTTT.

The DNA for the CDR3 is TGCAGCGTTGAAGAGGGCTTTTGGGACAGGGGAAGGAAACTGTTTTTT. It encodes CSVEEGFWDRGRKLFF. V usage is TRBV29-1 and J usage is TRBJ1-4, with 10 bases lining up with TRBD1. J was trimmed by 11 bases and V by 0 bases; bases with no gene match: 12. Germline values: CDR1 SQVTM, CDR2 ANQGSEA. The CDR3 has 16 amino acids.

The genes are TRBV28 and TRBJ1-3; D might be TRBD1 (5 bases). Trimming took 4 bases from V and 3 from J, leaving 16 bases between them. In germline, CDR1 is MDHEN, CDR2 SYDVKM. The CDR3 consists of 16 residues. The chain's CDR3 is CASSYLAVGGGNTIYF. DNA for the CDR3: TGTGCCAGCAGTTATCTTGCGGTGGGGGGTGGAAACACCATATATTTT. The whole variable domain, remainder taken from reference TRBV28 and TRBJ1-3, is DVKVTQSSRYLVKRTGEKVFLECVQDMDHENMFWYRQDPGLGLRLIYFSYDVKMKEKGDIPEGYSVSREKKERFSLILESASTNQTSMYLCASSYLAVGGGNTIYFGEGSWLTVV.

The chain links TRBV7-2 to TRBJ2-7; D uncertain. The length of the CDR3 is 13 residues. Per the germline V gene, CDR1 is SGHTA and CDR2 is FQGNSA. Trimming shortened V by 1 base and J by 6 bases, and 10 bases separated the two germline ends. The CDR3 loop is CASSLGLGPEQYF. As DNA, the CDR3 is TGTGCCAGCAGCTTAGGTCTGGGCCCCGAGCAGTACTTC. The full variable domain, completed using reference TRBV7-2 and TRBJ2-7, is GAGVSQSPSNKVTEKGKDVELRCDPISGHTALYWYRQSLGQGLEFLIYFQGNSAPDKSGLPSDRFSAERTGGSVSTLTIQRTQQEDSAVYLCASSLGLGPEQYFGPGTRLTVT.

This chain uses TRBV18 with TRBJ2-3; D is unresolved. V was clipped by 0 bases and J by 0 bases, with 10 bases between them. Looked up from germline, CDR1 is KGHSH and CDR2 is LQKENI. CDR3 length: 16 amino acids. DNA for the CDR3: TGTGCCAGCTCACCACCACCCAAGACTAGCACAGATACGCAGTATTTT. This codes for CASSPPPKTSTDTQYF.

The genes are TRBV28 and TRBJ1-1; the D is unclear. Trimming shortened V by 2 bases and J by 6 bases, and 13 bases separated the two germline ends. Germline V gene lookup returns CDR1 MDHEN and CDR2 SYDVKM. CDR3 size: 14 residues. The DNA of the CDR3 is TGTGCCAGCAGTTTAACGAATGGGCGGGCTGAAGCTTTCTTT. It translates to CASSLTNGRAEAFF.

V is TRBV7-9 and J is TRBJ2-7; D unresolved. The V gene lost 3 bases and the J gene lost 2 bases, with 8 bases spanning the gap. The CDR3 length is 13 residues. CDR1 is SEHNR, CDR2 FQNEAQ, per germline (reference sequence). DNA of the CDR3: TGTGCCAGCAGCTTCGGCGGCCCCTACGAGCAGTACTTC. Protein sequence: CASSFGGPYEQYF.

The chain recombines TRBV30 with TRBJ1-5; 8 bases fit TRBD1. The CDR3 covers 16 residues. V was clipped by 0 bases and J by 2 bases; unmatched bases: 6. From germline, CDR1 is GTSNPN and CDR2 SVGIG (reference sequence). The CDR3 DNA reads TGTGCCTGGAGTGTACGGGCGACAGGGGGCAATCAGCCCCAGCATTTT. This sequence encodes CAWSVRATGGNQPQHF.

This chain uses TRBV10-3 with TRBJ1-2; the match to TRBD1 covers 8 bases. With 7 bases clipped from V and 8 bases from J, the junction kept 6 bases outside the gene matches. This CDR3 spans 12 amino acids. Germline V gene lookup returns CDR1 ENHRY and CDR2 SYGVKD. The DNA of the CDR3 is TGTGCCATCAACGGACAGGGTAGCGGCTACACCTTC. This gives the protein CAINGQGSGYTF.

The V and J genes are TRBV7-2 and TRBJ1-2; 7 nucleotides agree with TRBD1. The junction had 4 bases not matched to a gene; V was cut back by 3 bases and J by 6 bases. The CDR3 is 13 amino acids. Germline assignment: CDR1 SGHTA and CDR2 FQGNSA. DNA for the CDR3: TGTGCCAGCAGCTTTCAACAGGGGCATGGCTACACCTTC. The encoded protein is CASSFQQGHGYTF.

CDR3 DNA: TGTGCCAGCAGTCTGTCCCCTGAAGCTTTCTTT. Its translation: CASSLSPEAFF. The rearrangement joins TRBV28 to TRBJ1-1; D uncertain. V gave up 5 bases and J gave up 6 bases, with 7 bases separating them. The CDR3 contains 11 residues. Germline CDR1 MDHEN, CDR2 SYDVKM.

CDR3 sequence: CASSSPGQGDTEAFF. CDR3 bases: TGTGCCAGTAGCTCCCCGGGACAGGGGGACACTGAAGCTTTCTTT. The chain is built from TRBV19 and TRBJ1-1; 11 bases agree with TRBD1. Trimming removed 6 bases from V and 3 bases from J; junction bases left unmatched: 6. Germline CDR1 and CDR2: LNHDA and SQIVND (reference sequence). This CDR3 is 15 amino acids long.

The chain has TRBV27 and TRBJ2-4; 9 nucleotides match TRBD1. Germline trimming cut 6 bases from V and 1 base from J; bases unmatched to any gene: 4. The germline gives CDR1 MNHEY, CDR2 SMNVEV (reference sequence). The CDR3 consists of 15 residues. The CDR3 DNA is TGTGCCAGCAGCACAGGGGGCGAGGCCAAAAACATTCAGTACTTC. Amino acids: CASSTGGEAKNIQYF.

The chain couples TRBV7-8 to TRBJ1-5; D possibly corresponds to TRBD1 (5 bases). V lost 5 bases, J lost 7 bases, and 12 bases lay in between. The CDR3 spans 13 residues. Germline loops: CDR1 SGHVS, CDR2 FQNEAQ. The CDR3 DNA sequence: TGTGCCAGCAGCCGGCATCGGGGGCAGCCCCAGCATTTT. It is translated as CASSRHRGQPQHF.

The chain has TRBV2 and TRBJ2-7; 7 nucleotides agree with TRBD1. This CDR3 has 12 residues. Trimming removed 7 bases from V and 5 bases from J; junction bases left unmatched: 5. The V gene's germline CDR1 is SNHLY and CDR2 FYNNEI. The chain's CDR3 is CASIGGTDEQYF. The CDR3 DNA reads TGTGCCAGCATAGGGGGCACTGACGAGCAGTACTTC.

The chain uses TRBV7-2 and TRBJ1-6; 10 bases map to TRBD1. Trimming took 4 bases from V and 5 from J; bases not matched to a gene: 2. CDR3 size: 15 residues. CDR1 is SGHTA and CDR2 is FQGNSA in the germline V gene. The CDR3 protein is CASSWDRGNNSPLHF. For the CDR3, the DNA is TGTGCCAGCAGCTGGGACAGGGGCAATAATTCACCCCTCCACTTT. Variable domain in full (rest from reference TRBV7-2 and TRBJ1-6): GAGVSQSPSNKVTEKGKDVELRCDPISGHTALYWYRQSLGQGLEFLIYFQGNSAPDKSGLPSDRFSAERTGGSVSTLTIQRTQQEDSAVYLCASSWDRGNNSPLHFGNGTRLTVT.

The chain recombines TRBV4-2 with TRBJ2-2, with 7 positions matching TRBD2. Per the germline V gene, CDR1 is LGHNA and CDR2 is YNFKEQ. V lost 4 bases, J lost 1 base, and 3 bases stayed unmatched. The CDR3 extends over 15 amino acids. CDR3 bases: TGTGCCAGCAGCCGTGGGGGGGAGAACACCGGGGAGCTGTTTTTT. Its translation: CASSRGGENTGELFF.

Written as DNA, the CDR3 is TGCGCCAGCAGCCCCACGAGGGCTGACTCCTACGAGCAGTACTTC. Translation: CASSPTRADSYEQYF. The chain uses TRBV4-3 and TRBJ2-7, with D possibly matching TRBD2 (5 bases). The germline V gene encodes CDR1 LGHNA and CDR2 YSLEER. This CDR3 comprises 15 residues. The V end lost 4 bases, the J end lost 0 bases, and 13 bases lay between the germline ends.

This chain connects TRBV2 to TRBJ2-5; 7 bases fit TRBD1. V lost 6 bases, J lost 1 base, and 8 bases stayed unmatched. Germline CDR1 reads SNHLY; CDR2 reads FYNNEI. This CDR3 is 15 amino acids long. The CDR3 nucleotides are TGTGCCAGCAGGAAGCGACAGGGCATCCAAGAGACCCAGTACTTC. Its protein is CASRKRQGIQETQYF.

DNA of the CDR3: TGTGCCAGCAGAGAGAGAGGTGAGCAGTACTTC. Translating gives CASRERGEQYF. The V gene is TRBV2, the J gene TRBJ2-7; D is uncertain. The CDR3 spans 11 residues. CDR1 and CDR2 (germline): SNHLY, FYNNEI. V was cut by 6 bases and J by 7 bases, with 10 bases left in between.

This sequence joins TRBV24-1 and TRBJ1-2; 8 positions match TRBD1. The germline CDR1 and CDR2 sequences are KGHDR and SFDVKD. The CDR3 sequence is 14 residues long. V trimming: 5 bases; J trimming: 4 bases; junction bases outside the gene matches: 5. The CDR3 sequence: CATSGRDRLYGYTF. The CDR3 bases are TGTGCCACCAGTGGTCGGGACAGGCTCTATGGCTACACCTTC.

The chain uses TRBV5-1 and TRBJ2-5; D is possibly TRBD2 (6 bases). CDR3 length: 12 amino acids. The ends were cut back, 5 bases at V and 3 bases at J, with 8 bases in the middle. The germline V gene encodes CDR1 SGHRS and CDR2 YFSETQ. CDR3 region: CASRGLEETQYF. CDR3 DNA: TGCGCCAGCAGGGGACTTGAAGAGACCCAGTACTTC.